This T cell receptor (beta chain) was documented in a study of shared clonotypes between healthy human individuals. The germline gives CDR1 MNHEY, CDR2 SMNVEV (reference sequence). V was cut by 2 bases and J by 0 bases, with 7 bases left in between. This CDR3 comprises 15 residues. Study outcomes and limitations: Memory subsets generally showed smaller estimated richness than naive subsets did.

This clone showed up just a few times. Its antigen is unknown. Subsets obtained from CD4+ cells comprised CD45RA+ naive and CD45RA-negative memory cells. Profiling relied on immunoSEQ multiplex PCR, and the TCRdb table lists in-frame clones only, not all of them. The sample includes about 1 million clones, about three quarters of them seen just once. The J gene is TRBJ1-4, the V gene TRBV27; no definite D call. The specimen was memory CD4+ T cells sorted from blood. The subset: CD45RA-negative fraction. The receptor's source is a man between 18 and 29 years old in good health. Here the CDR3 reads CASSLKFATNEKLFF. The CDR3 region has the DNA TGTGCCAGCAGTTTAAAGTTTGCAACTAATGAAAAACTGTTTTTT.